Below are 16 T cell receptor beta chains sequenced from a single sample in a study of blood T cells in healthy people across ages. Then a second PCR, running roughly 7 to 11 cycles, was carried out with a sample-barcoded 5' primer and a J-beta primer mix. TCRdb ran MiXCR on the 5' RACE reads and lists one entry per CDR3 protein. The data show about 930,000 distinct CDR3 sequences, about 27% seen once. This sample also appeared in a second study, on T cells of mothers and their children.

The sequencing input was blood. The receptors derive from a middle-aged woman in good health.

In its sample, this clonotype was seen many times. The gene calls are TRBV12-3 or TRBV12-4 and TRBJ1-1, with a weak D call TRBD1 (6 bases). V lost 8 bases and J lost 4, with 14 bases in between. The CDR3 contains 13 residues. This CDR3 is CASLPDRFTEAFF. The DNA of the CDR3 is TGTGCCAGCCTACCCGACAGGTTCACTGAAGCTTTCTTT.

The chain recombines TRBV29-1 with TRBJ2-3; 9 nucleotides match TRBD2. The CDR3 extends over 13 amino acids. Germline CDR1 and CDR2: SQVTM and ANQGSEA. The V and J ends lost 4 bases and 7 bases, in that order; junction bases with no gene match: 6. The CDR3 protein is CSVGGRAANTQYF. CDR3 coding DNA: TGCAGCGTTGGCGGGAGGGCCGCGAATACGCAGTATTTT.

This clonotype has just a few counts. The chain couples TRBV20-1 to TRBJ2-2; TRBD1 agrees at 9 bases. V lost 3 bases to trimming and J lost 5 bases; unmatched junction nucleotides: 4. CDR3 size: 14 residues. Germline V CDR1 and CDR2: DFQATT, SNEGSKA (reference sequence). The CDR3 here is CSARTGGATGELFF. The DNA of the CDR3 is TGCAGTGCTAGGACAGGGGGTGCAACCGGGGAGCTGTTTTTT.

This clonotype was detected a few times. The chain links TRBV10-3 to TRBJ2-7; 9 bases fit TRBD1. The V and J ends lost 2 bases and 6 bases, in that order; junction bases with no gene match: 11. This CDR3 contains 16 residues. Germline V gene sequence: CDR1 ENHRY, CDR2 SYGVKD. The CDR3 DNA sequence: TGTGCCATCAGTGAGGGGACAGGGTTGATTAAGGGCGAGCAGTACTTC. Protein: CAISEGTGLIKGEQYF.

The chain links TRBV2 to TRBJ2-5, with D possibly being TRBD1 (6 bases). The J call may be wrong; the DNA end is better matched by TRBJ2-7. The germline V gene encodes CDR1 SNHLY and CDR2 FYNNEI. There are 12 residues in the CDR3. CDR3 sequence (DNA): TGTGCCAGCAGTTGGGCAGGGGTCGAGCAGTACTTC. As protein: CASSWAGVEQYF.

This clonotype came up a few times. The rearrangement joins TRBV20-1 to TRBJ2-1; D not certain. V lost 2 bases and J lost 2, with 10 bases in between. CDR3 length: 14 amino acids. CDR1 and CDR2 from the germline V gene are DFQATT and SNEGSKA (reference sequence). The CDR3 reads CSARHVETYNEQFF. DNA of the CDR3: TGCAGTGCTAGACACGTAGAAACCTACAATGAGCAGTTCTTC.

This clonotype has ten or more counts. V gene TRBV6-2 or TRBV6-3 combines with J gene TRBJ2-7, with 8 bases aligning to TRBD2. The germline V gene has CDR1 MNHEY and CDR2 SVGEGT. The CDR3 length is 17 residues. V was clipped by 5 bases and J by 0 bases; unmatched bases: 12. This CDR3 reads CASSDPSGGPTSYEQYF. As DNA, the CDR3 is TGTGCCAGCAGTGACCCATCGGGGGGGCCTACCTCCTACGAGCAGTACTTC.

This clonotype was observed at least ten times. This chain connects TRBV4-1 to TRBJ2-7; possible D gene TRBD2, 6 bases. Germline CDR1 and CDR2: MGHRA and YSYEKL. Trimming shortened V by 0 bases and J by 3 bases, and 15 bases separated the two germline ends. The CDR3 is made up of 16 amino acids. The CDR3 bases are TGCGCCAGCAGCCAAGATCTCAGGAGGGAACTCTACGAGCAGTACTTC. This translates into CASSQDLRRELYEQYF.

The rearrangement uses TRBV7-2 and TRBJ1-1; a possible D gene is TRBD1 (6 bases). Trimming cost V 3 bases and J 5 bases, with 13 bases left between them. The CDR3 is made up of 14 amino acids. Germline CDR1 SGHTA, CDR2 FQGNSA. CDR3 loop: CASSLLGGKTEAFF. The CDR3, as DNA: TGTGCCAGCAGCTTGTTGGGGGGCAAAACTGAAGCTTTCTTT.

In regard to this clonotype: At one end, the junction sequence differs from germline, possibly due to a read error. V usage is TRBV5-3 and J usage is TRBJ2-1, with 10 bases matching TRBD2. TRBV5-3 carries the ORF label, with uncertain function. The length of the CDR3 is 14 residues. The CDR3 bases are TGTGCCAGAATCGAGCGGGGGGGCTACAATGGGCAGTTCTTC. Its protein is CARIERGGYNGQFF.

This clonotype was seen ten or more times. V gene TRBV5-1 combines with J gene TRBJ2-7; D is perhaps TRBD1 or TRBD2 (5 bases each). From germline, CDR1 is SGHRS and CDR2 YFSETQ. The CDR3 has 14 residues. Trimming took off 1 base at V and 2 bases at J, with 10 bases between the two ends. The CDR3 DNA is TGCGCCAGCAGCTTGAGTCGGGGCACCTACGAGCAGTACTTC. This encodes CASSLSRGTYEQYF.

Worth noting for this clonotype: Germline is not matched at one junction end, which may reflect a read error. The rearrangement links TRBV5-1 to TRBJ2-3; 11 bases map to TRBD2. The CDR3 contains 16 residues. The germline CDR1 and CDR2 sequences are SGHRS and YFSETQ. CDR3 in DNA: TGCGCCAGCGGCTTGGCGACTAGCGGGGGCACAGATACGCAGTATTTT. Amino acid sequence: CASGLATSGGTDTQYF.

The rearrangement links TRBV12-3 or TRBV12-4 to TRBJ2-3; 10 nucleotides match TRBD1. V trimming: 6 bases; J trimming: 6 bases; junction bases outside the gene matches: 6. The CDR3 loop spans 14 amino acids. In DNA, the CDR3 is TGTGCCAGCAGCGAAGGACAGGGGGGCGATACGCAGTATTTT. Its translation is CASSEGQGGDTQYF.

In nucleotides, the CDR3 is TGCGCCAGCAGCCAACTAGCGGGGGTTGCCGGGGAGCTGTTTTTT. It is translated as CASSQLAGVAGELFF. This sequence joins TRBV4-3 and TRBJ2-2; 10 bases line up with TRBD2. Germline V gene sequence: CDR1 LGHNA, CDR2 YSLEER. There are 15 residues in the CDR3. Germline trimming cut 2 bases from V and 6 bases from J; bases unmatched to any gene: 3.

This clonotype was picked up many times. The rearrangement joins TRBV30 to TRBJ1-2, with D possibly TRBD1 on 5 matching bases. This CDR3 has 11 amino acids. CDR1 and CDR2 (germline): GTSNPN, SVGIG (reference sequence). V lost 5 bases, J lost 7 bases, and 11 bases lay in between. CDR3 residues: CAWAGYAGYTF. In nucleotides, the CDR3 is TGTGCCTGGGCAGGGTATGCTGGCTACACCTTC.

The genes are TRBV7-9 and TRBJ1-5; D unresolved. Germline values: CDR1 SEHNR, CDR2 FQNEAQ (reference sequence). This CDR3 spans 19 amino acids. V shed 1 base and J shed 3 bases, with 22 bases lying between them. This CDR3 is CASSLGEPGRGLYNQPQHF. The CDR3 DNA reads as TGTGCCAGCAGCTTAGGGGAACCTGGACGTGGGTTGTACAATCAGCCCCAGCATTTT.